This T cell receptor (beta chain) is drawn from a study of blood T cell repertoires in COVID-19. Study as a whole: Some COVID-19 samples were acute and others convalescent; all came from the United States, Italy and Spain. T cells, B-cell-depleted T cells, or PBMCs supplied cDNA or gDNA.

Participants were aged about 18 to 90 years, lived in 25 or so US areas, and enrolled virtually. Per the germline V gene, CDR1 is MDHEN and CDR2 is SYDVKM. The CDR3 covers 16 residues. The ends were cut back, 5 bases at V and 4 bases at J, with 20 bases in the middle. The table came from immunoSEQ multiplex PCR; TCRdb's copy has only in-frame clones and leaves some out. The sample has about 240,000 clones; about 80% are singletons. The receptor's source is a woman in her thirties or forties who had been exposed to COVID-19. The chain uses TRBV28 and TRBJ2-5, with D maybe TRBD2 (6 bases). The sequencing input was PBMCs or T cells enriched from blood (not recorded which). The CDR3 nucleotides read TGTGCCAGCAGTGAGGGAGTTTGGGGGGAGCGAGAGACCCAGTACTTC. This codes for CASSEGVWGERETQYF.